What follows are 8 T cell receptor beta chains derived from one specimen sequenced in a study of blood T cell repertoires in COVID-19. Assay used: immunoSEQ multiplex PCR; TCRdb lists only in-frame clones, some missing. The data hold roughly 670,000 clones, with 75% to 90% observed a single time. Sequenced sample: peripheral blood. The receptors stem from a woman between 18 and 29 years old with acute or convalescent COVID-19.

This clone has just one count. The J gene is TRBJ1-2, the V gene TRBV5-6; D remains unclear. V was cut by 0 bases and J by 8 bases, with 11 bases left in between. There are 13 residues in the CDR3. The germline V gene encodes CDR1 SGHDT and CDR2 YYEEEE. CDR3 coding DNA: TGTGCCAGCAGCTTGGGCCAGCTGGAGGGCTACACCTTC. Its translation: CASSLGQLEGYTF.

The chain employs TRBV5-1 and TRBJ2-4, with 12 bases fitting TRBD2. V shed 4 bases, J shed 6 bases, and the junction held 8 bases outside the gene matches. The CDR3 runs to 16 residues. Germline V gene lookup returns CDR1 SGHRS and CDR2 YFSETQ. CDR3 nucleotides: TGCGCCAGCAGCCAAGCCGTGGGACTAGCGGGAAACATTCAGTACTTC. Its translation: CASSQAVGLAGNIQYF.

The CDR3 nucleotides are TGTGCCAGCAGCCCACAGGGGACCGGGGAGCTGTTTTTT. It encodes CASSPQGTGELFF. This sequence joins TRBV7-9 and TRBJ2-2; TRBD1 matches 7 bases. CDR1 is SEHNR and CDR2 is FQNEAQ in the germline V gene (reference sequence). The CDR3 totals 13 residues. J was trimmed by 5 bases and V by 5 bases; bases with no gene match: 2.

V usage is TRBV2 and J usage is TRBJ1-1, with D hard to call. Trimming pared 8 bases from V and 0 bases from J, leaving 19 bases between. This CDR3 is built from 16 residues. The V gene's germline CDR1 is SNHLY and CDR2 FYNNEI. The CDR3 DNA reads as TGTGCCAGCCGCCCTGGGCAGATGGCCATGAACACTGAAGCTTTCTTT. This gives the protein CASRPGQMAMNTEAFF.

This clone was counted a single time. The gene calls are TRBV18 and TRBJ1-2, with 7 bases aligning to TRBD1. The CDR3 loop spans 14 amino acids. V lost 1 base, J lost 8 bases, and 7 bases stayed unmatched. Germline V gene lookup returns CDR1 KGHSH and CDR2 LQKENI. As DNA, the CDR3 is TGTGCCAGCTCACCACAGTCACAGGGGAACGGCTACACCTTC. Its protein is CASSPQSQGNGYTF.

Written as DNA, the CDR3 is TGTGCCAGCGGTCCCACCTGGTGGGGCTCTAACTATGGCTACACCTTC. Protein sequence: CASGPTWWGSNYGYTF. The chain combines TRBV27 with TRBJ1-2; D possibly corresponds to TRBD1 (5 bases). Germline assignment: CDR1 MNHEY and CDR2 SMNVEV (reference sequence). CDR3 length equals 16 residues. The ends were cut back, 8 bases at V and 0 bases at J, with 19 bases in the middle.

The chain uses TRBV6-5 and TRBJ1-2; D is possibly TRBD1 (5 bases). The CDR3 extends over 15 amino acids. The germline V and J ends were trimmed by 8 bases and 4 bases, with 20 bases remaining between them. Germline V gene sequence: CDR1 MNHEY, CDR2 SVGAGI. CDR3 nucleotides: TGTGCCAGCCTCATCCTTAAAGGGGCACTCTATGGCTACACCTTC. It translates to CASLILKGALYGYTF.

The chain combines TRBV12-3 or TRBV12-4 with TRBJ2-7, with D possibly TRBD1 on 6 matching bases. CDR3 length equals 13 residues. V was clipped by 7 bases and J by 5 bases, with 15 bases between them. The CDR3 spells CASTAPGENEQYF. The CDR3 nucleotides are TGTGCCAGCACCGCCCCAGGGGAAAACGAGCAGTACTTC.